The 10 T cell receptor beta chains reported below all come from one sample, sequenced in a study of blood T cells in healthy people across ages. With a J-beta primer mix and a sample-barcoded 5' primer, a second PCR ran about 7 to 12 cycles. In TCRdb, the 5' RACE reads were re-called with MiXCR into one record per CDR3 protein. Of 1.5 million to 2 million distinct CDR3 sequences in the sample, roughly 28% were seen once. The material sequenced was blood. The source of these receptors is a woman aged 25-40 years in good health.

To note about this clonotype: A clone one base away is much larger, so this may be a read error. The chain joins TRBV3-1 to TRBJ2-5, with 7 bases fitting TRBD2. CDR3 length equals 13 residues. The V gene's germline CDR1 is LGHDT and CDR2 YNNKEL (reference sequence). J was trimmed by 7 bases and V by 4 bases; bases with no gene match: 6. CDR3 nucleotides: TGTGCCAGCAGCCCACTAGCGTTGAGGACCCAGTACTTC. It codes for CASSPLALRTQYF.

V usage is TRBV6-2 or TRBV6-3 and J usage is TRBJ2-5; no definite D call. Between the trimmed V and J ends, which lost 0 bases and 13 bases, there was a span of 18 bases. The CDR3 totals 14 residues. Germline loops: CDR1 MNHEY, CDR2 SVGEGT. CDR3 nucleotide sequence: TGTGCCAGCAGTTACTCGCGGCAGTCTTTGGAGCGGTACTTC. Translation gives CASSYSRQSLERYF.

This sequence joins TRBV28 and TRBJ2-1, with unresolved D. V lost 2 bases to trimming and J lost 6 bases, with 8 bases between them. This CDR3 is built from 13 residues. Looked up from germline, CDR1 is MDHEN and CDR2 is SYDVKM. This CDR3 is CASSLREINEQFF. The CDR3 bases are TGTGCCAGCAGTTTAAGAGAGATCAATGAGCAGTTCTTC.

This clonotype was detected ten times or more. This chain links TRBV6-2 or TRBV6-3 with TRBJ2-5, with D perhaps assigned TRBD1 or TRBD2 (5 bases each). Germline V gives CDR1 MNHEY, CDR2 SVGEGT. CDR3 size: 16 residues. Trimming shortened V by 7 bases and J by 5 bases, and 23 bases separated the two germline ends. The CDR3 DNA sequence: TGTGCCAGCATGAGGGACCACCTGAGGGGTCGGGAGACCCAGTACTTC. This codes for CASMRDHLRGRETQYF.

This clonotype was counted between two and nine times. The chain couples TRBV12-3 or TRBV12-4 to TRBJ1-6; 9 bases are a match to TRBD1. This CDR3 has 16 amino acids. With V trimmed by 5 bases and J by 7 bases, 9 bases remained unmatched. The CDR3 region is CASSPWTGERNSPLHF. CDR3 nucleotide sequence: TGTGCCAGCAGTCCATGGACAGGGGAGAGGAATTCACCCCTCCACTTT.

This chain joins TRBV15 and TRBJ1-2; weak D call: TRBD1 (6 bases). Germline CDR1 LNHNV, CDR2 YYDKDF (reference sequence). The CDR3 extends over 16 amino acids. Trimming pared 0 bases from V and 4 bases from J, leaving 15 bases between. The CDR3 protein is CATSRDKEAGAYGYTF. CDR3 coding DNA: TGTGCCACCAGCAGAGATAAGGAGGCAGGGGCCTATGGCTACACCTTC.

To note about this clonotype: An end of the junction differs from the germline gene, which may be a read error. This chain links TRBV2 with TRBJ2-7; 10 positions match TRBD1. Germline CDR1 SNHLY, CDR2 FYNNEI. The CDR3 has 14 residues. The CDR3 is CANSRTGGTYEQYF. Here the CDR3 DNA reads TGTGCCAACAGTCGGACAGGGGGAACCTACGAGCAGTACTTC.

This clonotype has at least ten counts. The chain employs TRBV5-4 and TRBJ2-1; 11 bases agree with TRBD2. Germline CDR1 and CDR2: SGHNT and YYREEE (reference sequence). J lost 8 bases, V lost 1 base, and 5 bases had no gene match. The CDR3 covers 15 residues. The CDR3: CASSLTSGSGYEQFF. The CDR3 nucleotides read TGTGCCAGCAGCTTGACTAGCGGGAGCGGCTATGAGCAGTTCTTC.

This clonotype was seen at least ten times. The chain recombines TRBV29-1 with TRBJ2-1; possible D gene TRBD1, 6 bases. V shed 3 bases and J shed 15 bases, with 12 bases lying between them. Germline CDR1 is SQVTM and CDR2 is ANQGSEA. CDR3 length equals 10 residues. CDR3 sequence: CSVDYRDRFF. CDR3 DNA sequence: TGCAGCGTTGACTACAGGGATCGGTTCTTC.

The chain combines TRBV20-1 with TRBJ2-1; D ambiguous. Germline V lookup: CDR1 DFQATT, CDR2 SNEGSKA (reference sequence). The CDR3 contains 15 residues. Trimming took 3 bases from V and 8 from J, leaving 20 bases between them. CDR3 amino acids: CSARSFAAGHDEQFF. DNA of the CDR3: TGCAGTGCTAGGAGTTTCGCGGCAGGCCACGATGAGCAGTTCTTC.